This T cell receptor (beta chain) originates from a study of CD4 T cells in relation to SARS-CoV-2 and coronaviruses. As for the study in general: TCR beta CDR3s were sequenced after roughly ten-day antigen culture of PBMCs. Convalescent patients were 8 males and 4 females; two were Hispanic.

More than 7.5 x 10^4 naive or memory CD4+ cells were cultured with CEF peptides for about 10 days. Concerning this clone: The antigen remains undetermined.

Study conclusions and caveats: This crossreactivity analysis covered spike protein alone, no other viral proteins.

Method: immunoSEQ multiplex PCR; TCRdb's copy keeps in-frame clones and lacks some. The profile covers tens of thousands of clones, with around four fifths appearing a single time and 2.8% taken by the ten largest. This clonotype originated in an adult with COVID-19. The specimen sequenced was memory CD4+ T cells from PBMCs, cultured in vitro.

The CDR3 sequence is CASSPEAGTGDNEQFF. CDR3 in DNA: TGTGCCAGCAGCCCCGAAGCCGGGACAGGAGACAATGAGCAGTTCTTC. The rearrangement joins TRBV9 to TRBJ2-1; TRBD1 matches 8 bases. V lost 4 bases to trimming and J lost 5 bases; unmatched junction nucleotides: 11. Germline CDR1 reads SGDLS; CDR2 reads YYNGEE. The CDR3 loop spans 16 amino acids.